Shown below are 30 T cell receptor beta chains from a single sample sequenced in a study of control samples from healthy donors and cancer patients. Measured with immunoSEQ multiplex PCR; TCRdb has only the in-frame clones, and not every one. Among 150,000 to 200,000 clones listed, 91% were seen once. The sample comprised blood. These receptors were obtained from a woman between 25 and 40 years old in good health.

The chain recombines TRBV28 with TRBJ1-2; D gene unclear. CDR1 and CDR2 from the germline V gene are MDHEN and SYDVKM. V was clipped by 4 bases and J by 0 bases, with 3 bases between them. The CDR3 contains 12 residues. CDR3 sequence (DNA): TGTGCCAGCAGTTCTTCTAACTATGGCTACACCTTC. It translates to CASSSSNYGYTF.

The chain links TRBV6-5 to TRBJ1-2; no clear D. The germline V gene encodes CDR1 MNHEY and CDR2 SVGAGI. V lost 5 bases to trimming and J lost 4 bases, with 11 bases between them. There are 13 residues in the CDR3. DNA of the CDR3: TGTGCCAGCAGTCCCGGCCGGTTCTATGGCTACACCTTC. The encoded protein is CASSPGRFYGYTF.

V is TRBV6-5 and J is TRBJ1-4, with no clear D. The CDR3 loop spans 14 amino acids. Per the germline V gene, CDR1 is MNHEY and CDR2 is SVGAGI. Trimming removed 7 bases at V and 7 bases at J, with 16 bases between. The CDR3 DNA reads as TGTGCCAGCACGGTCACGGATCCCCGTGAAAAACTGTTTTTT. Its translation: CASTVTDPREKLFF.

To note about this clone: The same CDR3 arises from other DNA sequences in this sample as well. V and J are TRBV27 and TRBJ1-6; D is undetermined. The V end was cut by 2 bases, the J end by 0 bases, with 5 bases between. This CDR3 is built from 15 residues. Looked up from germline, CDR1 is MNHEY and CDR2 is SMNVEV (reference sequence). The CDR3 DNA reads TGTGCCAGCAGTTTAGGCAGCTCCTATAATTCACCCCTCCACTTT. Its protein product is CASSLGSSYNSPLHF.

This sequence joins TRBV18 and TRBJ1-1; 7 bases line up with TRBD1. CDR1 is KGHSH and CDR2 is LQKENI in the germline V gene. The trim removed 3 bases at V and 5 bases at J, leaving 9 bases unmatched. The CDR3 runs to 15 residues. The CDR3 nucleotides read TGTGCCAGCTCACCCACGACAGGGTCGGGGACTGAAGCTTTCTTT. Protein: CASSPTTGSGTEAFF.

The V and J genes are TRBV6-1 and TRBJ2-3; TRBD2 aligns across 13 bases. CDR1 is MNHNS, CDR2 SASEGT, per germline. This CDR3 has 15 amino acids. J gave up 3 bases and V 8 bases, and 5 bases lay outside the gene matches. Here the CDR3 reads CASRTSGGATDTQYF. For the CDR3, the DNA is TGTGCCAGCCGAACTAGCGGGGGGGCTACAGATACGCAGTATTTT.

This clone is a singleton in its sample. This chain links TRBV12-3 or TRBV12-4 with TRBJ2-7, with TRBD2 matching over 10 bases. V shed 10 bases and J 5 bases; nucleotides not matched to a gene: 8. This CDR3 comprises 13 residues. In DNA form, the CDR3 reads TGTGCCATACGGCCTAGCGGGAGCCACGAGCAGTACTTC. Translated, it gives CAIRPSGSHEQYF.

The V and J genes are TRBV10-2 and TRBJ2-3, with 9 bases lining up with TRBD2. Germline lookup yields CDR1 WSHSY and CDR2 SAAADI. The length of the CDR3 is 14 residues. V trimming: 7 bases; J trimming: 1 base; junction bases outside the gene matches: 3. The DNA of the CDR3 is TGCGCCAGCACGATAGCGGGGGGCACAGATACGCAGTATTTT. Encoded protein: CASTIAGGTDTQYF.

V is TRBV15 and J is TRBJ1-4; D possibly corresponds to TRBD1 (5 bases). The germline V gene has CDR1 LNHNV and CDR2 YYDKDF (reference sequence). Between the trimmed V and J ends, which lost 0 bases and 5 bases, there was a span of 10 bases. The CDR3 runs 15 residues. Here the CDR3 DNA reads TGTGCCACCAGCAGAGATCCAGGGTTCAATGAAAAACTGTTTTTT. Translating gives CATSRDPGFNEKLFF.

The CDR3 protein is CASSDSPSTDTQYF. The CDR3 nucleotides are TGTGCCAGCAGTGATAGCCCTAGCACAGATACGCAGTATTTT. The gene calls are TRBV2 and TRBJ2-3; D is undetermined. Germline V gene lookup returns CDR1 SNHLY and CDR2 FYNNEI. The CDR3 covers 14 residues. Trimming removed 3 bases from V and 0 bases from J, with 7 bases in between. Full variable domain (missing parts from reference TRBV2 and TRBJ2-3): EPEVTQTPSHQVTQMGQEVILRCVPISNHLYFYWYRQILGQKVEFLVSFYNNEISEKSEIFDDQFSVERPDGSNFTLKIRSTKLEDSAMYFCASSDSPSTDTQYFGPGTRLTVL.

This chain uses TRBV27 with TRBJ1-6; TRBD1 matches 9 bases. V was clipped by 5 bases and J by 5 bases; unmatched bases: 10. Germline V gene sequence: CDR1 MNHEY, CDR2 SMNVEV (reference sequence). The CDR3 totals 17 residues. CDR3 bases: TGTGCCAGCAGTGATTATACCGGGACAGGGAATAATTCACCCCTCCACTTT. Its translation: CASSDYTGTGNNSPLHF.

The chain employs TRBV11-2 and TRBJ1-5; D gene ambiguous. The CDR3 has 14 amino acids. The V gene's germline CDR1 is SGHAT and CDR2 FQNNGV. V was trimmed by 3 bases and J by 4 bases, leaving 10 bases between them. CDR3 bases: TGTGCCAGCAGCTTGGACCGCCTGAATCAGCCCCAGCATTTT. Translation: CASSLDRLNQPQHF.

V and J are TRBV5-1 and TRBJ1-2, with 10 bases aligning to TRBD1. Germline loops: CDR1 SGHRS, CDR2 YFSETQ. The CDR3 is 14 amino acids. V lost 0 bases, J lost 8 bases, and 4 bases stayed unmatched. DNA for the CDR3: TGCGCCAGCAGCTTGGGGACAGGGGGTTTGGGCTACACCTTC. The encoded protein is CASSLGTGGLGYTF.

On this clone: Within the sample, other DNA sequences also encode this same CDR3. V is TRBV5-6 and J is TRBJ1-1, with TRBD1 matching over 7 bases. Germline V gives CDR1 SGHDT, CDR2 YYEEEE. The CDR3 totals 12 residues. Trimming removed 3 bases from V and 4 bases from J; junction bases left unmatched: 0. The CDR3: CASSSGGTEAFF. The CDR3 DNA reads TGTGCCAGCAGCTCAGGGGGCACTGAAGCTTTCTTT. The whole variable domain, remainder taken from reference TRBV5-6 and TRBJ1-1, is DAGVTQSPTHLIKTRGQQVTLRCSPKSGHDTVSWYQQALGQGPQFIFQYYEEEERQRGNFPDRFSGHQFPNYSSELNVNALLLGDSALYLCASSSGGTEAFFGQGTRLTVV.

J is TRBJ2-3 and V is TRBV18; 10 positions match TRBD2. V shed 2 bases, J shed 2 bases, and the junction held 7 bases outside the gene matches. Germline V gene sequence: CDR1 KGHSH, CDR2 LQKENI. The CDR3 runs to 17 residues. CDR3 nucleotide sequence: TGTGCCAGCTCACCATCCGGACTAGCGGAGGCCACAGATACGCAGTATTTT. It encodes CASSPSGLAEATDTQYF. The full variable domain, with the rest looked up from reference TRBV18 and TRBJ2-3, is NAGVMQNPRHLVRRRGQEARLRCSPMKGHSHVYWYRQLPEEGLKFMVYLQKENIIDESGMPKERFSAEFPKEGPSILRIQQVVRGDSAAYFCASSPSGLAEATDTQYFGPGTRLTVL.

This chain links TRBV4-1 with TRBJ1-5, with D tentatively TRBD1 (5 bases). CDR3 length: 17 amino acids. Germline V gives CDR1 MGHRA, CDR2 YSYEKL. V was trimmed by 2 bases and J by 4 bases, leaving 18 bases between them. The CDR3 sequence: CASSQLFVRDPNQPQHF. The CDR3 DNA reads as TGCGCCAGCAGCCAACTATTTGTTAGGGACCCTAATCAGCCCCAGCATTTT.

This clone was observed a single time. The chain links TRBV28 to TRBJ2-7, with 11 bases lining up with TRBD2. The CDR3 extends over 15 amino acids. V lost 1 base and J lost 3; bases outside the gene matches: 2. Germline V lookup: CDR1 MDHEN, CDR2 SYDVKM. CDR3 amino acids: CASSLFGLAGYEQYF. CDR3 bases: TGTGCCAGCAGTTTATTTGGACTAGCGGGCTACGAGCAGTACTTC.

The chain links TRBV5-1 to TRBJ1-2; TRBD1 is a possible D gene (5 bases). Germline-derived CDR1 and CDR2 are SGHRS and YFSETQ. The CDR3 contains 13 residues. Deletions cut 4 bases from V and 0 bases from J, with 7 bases between. The CDR3 spells CASSRDPNYGYTF. The CDR3 nucleotides read TGCGCCAGCAGCCGGGACCCTAACTATGGCTACACCTTC.

This chain connects TRBV27 to TRBJ1-2, with 7 bases aligning to TRBD1. From germline, CDR1 is MNHEY and CDR2 SMNVEV (reference sequence). The CDR3 extends over 13 amino acids. The junction had 4 bases not matched to a gene; V was cut back by 5 bases and J by 4 bases. The CDR3, as DNA: TGTGCCAGCAGTGCCCGACAGGGCTATGGCTACACCTTC. Translated: CASSARQGYGYTF.

The V gene is TRBV12-3 or TRBV12-4, the J gene TRBJ1-5, with D maybe TRBD1 (5 bases). The CDR3 has 12 residues. Deletions cut 5 bases from V and 4 bases from J, with 6 bases between. In DNA, the CDR3 is TGTGCCAGCAGTCAGGGAAATCAGCCCCAGCATTTT. Translation: CASSQGNQPQHF.

V is TRBV5-5 and J is TRBJ2-7; 10 nucleotides line up with TRBD2. The CDR3 has 15 amino acids. J lost 2 bases, V lost 0 bases, and 2 bases had no gene match. In germline, CDR1 is SGHKS, CDR2 YYEKEE (reference sequence). In nucleotides, the CDR3 is TGTGCCAGCAGCTTGGGGCTAGCGGGGGCCTACGAGCAGTACTTC. It specifies CASSLGLAGAYEQYF.

The chain is built from TRBV9 and TRBJ2-3; 9 bases are a match to TRBD2. After removal of 4 bases from V and 2 bases from J, the junction contained 5 bases not matched to a gene. This CDR3 is built from 15 residues. CDR1 SGDLS and CDR2 YYNGEE come from the germline V gene. CDR3 loop: CASSHRLAATDTQYF. CDR3 sequence (DNA): TGTGCCAGCAGCCACCGACTAGCGGCCACAGATACGCAGTATTTT.

The chain uses TRBV25-1 and TRBJ2-1; 12 bases are shared with TRBD2. CDR1 is MGHDK, CDR2 SYGVNS, per germline. With V trimmed by 5 bases and J by 1 base, 3 bases remained unmatched. The CDR3 is made up of 16 amino acids. Written as DNA, the CDR3 is TGTGCCAGCAGTAAGACTAGCGGGAGATCCTACAATGAGCAGTTCTTC. It specifies CASSKTSGRSYNEQFF.

The V call is TRBV7-2, the J call TRBJ2-1; 14 nucleotides align to TRBD2. This CDR3 comprises 18 residues. The germline gives CDR1 SGHTA, CDR2 FQGNSA. V shed 1 base, J shed 7 bases, and the junction held 9 bases outside the gene matches. CDR3 bases: TGTGCCAGCAGCTTAGGGGGACTAGCGGGAGCTAAAGGGAATGAGCAGTTCTTC. This gives the protein CASSLGGLAGAKGNEQFF.

CDR3 DNA: TGTGCCAGCAGTTACTCTCTAGCGGGAACCCCTAGCACAGATACGCAGTATTTT. Translated, it gives CASSYSLAGTPSTDTQYF. The chain combines TRBV6-2 or TRBV6-3 with TRBJ2-3; TRBD2 agrees at 9 bases. The CDR3 is 18 amino acids. The germline gives CDR1 MNHEY, CDR2 SVGEGT. J lost 0 bases, V lost 0 bases, and 7 bases had no gene match.

The V and J genes are TRBV4-3 and TRBJ2-1, with D unresolved. Trimming took 0 bases from V and 0 from J, leaving 12 bases between them. CDR1 is LGHNA, CDR2 YSLEER, per germline. The CDR3 has 17 amino acids. The CDR3 DNA reads TGCGCCAGCAGCCAAGATGGGCCCCTAAGCTCCTACAATGAGCAGTTCTTC. Its translation is CASSQDGPLSSYNEQFF.

The chain recombines TRBV18 with TRBJ2-7; D is possibly TRBD1 (6 bases). Germline values: CDR1 KGHSH, CDR2 LQKENI. The CDR3 consists of 16 residues. V lost 3 bases and J lost 3, with 18 bases in between. The CDR3 nucleotides read TGTGCCAGCTCACCGGGGGCGACCCCTGGGATCTACGAGCAGTACTTC. Protein product: CASSPGATPGIYEQYF.

This CDR3 is CASSVVGTGHEKLFF. The CDR3 nucleotides are TGTGCCAGCAGCGTGGTGGGGACAGGGCATGAAAAACTGTTTTTT. The rearrangement joins TRBV9 to TRBJ1-4; 9 bases agree with TRBD1. Germline V gene lookup returns CDR1 SGDLS and CDR2 YYNGEE. The CDR3 has 15 amino acids. J was trimmed by 6 bases and V by 2 bases; bases with no gene match: 5. Variable domain in full (rest from reference TRBV9 and TRBJ1-4): DSGVTQTPKHLITATGQRVTLRCSPRSGDLSVYWYQQSLDQGLQFLIQYYNGEERAKGNILERFSAQQFPDLHSELNLSSLELGDSALYFCASSVVGTGHEKLFFGSGTQLSVL.

The chain carries TRBV12-3 or TRBV12-4 and TRBJ1-2; D perhaps matches TRBD1 (6 bases). This CDR3 is 13 amino acids long. Trimming cost V 5 bases and J 7 bases, with 14 bases left between them. The CDR3 protein is CASSLRTVSGYTF. CDR3 DNA sequence: TGTGCCAGCAGTCTTAGGACAGTCTCTGGCTACACCTTC.

This chain joins TRBV3-1 (or the pseudogene TRBV3-2) and TRBJ2-7; TRBD1 matches 10 bases. The CDR3 spans 13 residues. J lost 5 bases, V lost 3 bases, and 1 base had no gene match. Germline V gene sequence: CDR1 LGHDT, CDR2 YNNKEL (reference sequence). CDR3 in amino acids: CASSQTGGHEQYF. DNA for the CDR3: TGTGCCAGCAGCCAGACAGGGGGCCACGAGCAGTACTTC.